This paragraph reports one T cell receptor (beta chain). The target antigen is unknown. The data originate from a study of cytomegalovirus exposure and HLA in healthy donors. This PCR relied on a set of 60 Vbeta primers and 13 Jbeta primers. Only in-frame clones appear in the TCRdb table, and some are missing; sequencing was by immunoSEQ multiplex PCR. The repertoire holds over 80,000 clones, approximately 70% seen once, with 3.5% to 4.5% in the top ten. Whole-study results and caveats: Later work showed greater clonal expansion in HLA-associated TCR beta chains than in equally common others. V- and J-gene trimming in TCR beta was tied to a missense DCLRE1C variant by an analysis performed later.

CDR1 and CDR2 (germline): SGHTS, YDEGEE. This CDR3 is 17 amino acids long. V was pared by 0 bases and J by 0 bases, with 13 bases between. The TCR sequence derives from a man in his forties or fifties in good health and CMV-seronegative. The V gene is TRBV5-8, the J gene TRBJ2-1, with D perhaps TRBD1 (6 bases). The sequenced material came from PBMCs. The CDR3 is CASSLGTALSSYNEQFF. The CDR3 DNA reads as TGTGCCAGCAGCTTGGGGACAGCTTTGAGCTCCTACAATGAGCAGTTCTTC.